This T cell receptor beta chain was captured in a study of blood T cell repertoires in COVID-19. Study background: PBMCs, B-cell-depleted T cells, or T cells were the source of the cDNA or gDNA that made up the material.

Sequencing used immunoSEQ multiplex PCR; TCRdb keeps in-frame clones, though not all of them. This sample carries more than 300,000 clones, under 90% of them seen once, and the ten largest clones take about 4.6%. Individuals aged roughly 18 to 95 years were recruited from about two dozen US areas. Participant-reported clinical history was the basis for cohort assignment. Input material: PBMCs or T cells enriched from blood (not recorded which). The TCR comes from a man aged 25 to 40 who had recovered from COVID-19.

In DNA, the CDR3 is TGTGCCATCACAAAGACAGGTTCCCAAGAGACCCAGTACTTC. This gives the protein CAITKTGSQETQYF. The chain has TRBV7-9 and TRBJ2-5, with D possibly being TRBD1 (6 bases). Germline V gene sequence: CDR1 SEHNR, CDR2 FQNEAQ (reference sequence). CDR3 length: 14 amino acids. V was cut by 10 bases and J by 1 base, with 16 bases left in between.